What follows is one T cell receptor beta chain and its context. The antigen remains undetermined. This sample was taken from a study of CD8+ T cells in alopecia areata. The sequencing template was cDNA reverse transcribed from extracted RNA. TCRdb keeps only in-frame clones here, not all; method: immunoSEQ multiplex PCR. The sample carries about 140,000 clones, around 54% recorded once. Study findings and constraints: Scalp sample sequencing also detects resident alphabeta T cells of normal skin. Normal scalp had lower clonality than lesional scalp, with alopecia totalis/universalis lesions showing this most strongly.

The junction had 9 bases not matched to a gene; V was cut back by 5 bases and J by 7 bases. The germline CDR1 and CDR2 sequences are SGHTA and FQGNSA. The CDR3 extends over 14 amino acids. The TCR comes from a human donor in good health. The rearrangement links TRBV7-2 to TRBJ2-5, with TRBD2 matching over 8 bases. The specimen was CD4+ T cells sorted from blood. The CDR3 DNA reads TGTGCCAGCAGCCCGGGACTAGGAAGTGGGACCCAGTACTTC. The encoded protein is CASSPGLGSGTQYF.